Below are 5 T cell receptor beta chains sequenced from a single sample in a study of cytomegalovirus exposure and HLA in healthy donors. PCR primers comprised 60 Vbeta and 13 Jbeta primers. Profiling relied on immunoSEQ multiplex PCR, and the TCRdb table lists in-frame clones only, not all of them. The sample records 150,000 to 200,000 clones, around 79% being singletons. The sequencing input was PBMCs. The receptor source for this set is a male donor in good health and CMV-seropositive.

The CDR3 DNA reads TGTGCCAGCAAGCCGGGACAGGGGACCTACGAGCAGTACTTC. It yields the protein CASKPGQGTYEQYF. The J gene is TRBJ2-7, the V gene TRBV7-2; 10 bases line up with TRBD1. Germline-derived CDR1 and CDR2 are SGHTA and FQGNSA. J gave up 2 bases and V 7 bases, and 5 bases lay outside the gene matches. The CDR3 is 14 residues long.

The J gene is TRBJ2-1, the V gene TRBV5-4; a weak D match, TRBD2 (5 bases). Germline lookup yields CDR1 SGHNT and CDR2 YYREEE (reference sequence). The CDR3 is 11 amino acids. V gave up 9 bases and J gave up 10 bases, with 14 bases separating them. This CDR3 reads CAIYLGLEQFF. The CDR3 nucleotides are TGTGCCATTTATCTTGGACTCGAGCAGTTCTTC.

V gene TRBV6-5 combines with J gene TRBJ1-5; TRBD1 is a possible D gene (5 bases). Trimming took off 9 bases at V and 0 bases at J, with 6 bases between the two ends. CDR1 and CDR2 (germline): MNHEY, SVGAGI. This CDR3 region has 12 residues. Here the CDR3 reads CASRGSNQPQHF. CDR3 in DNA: TGTGCCAGTAGGGGTAGCAATCAGCCCCAGCATTTT.

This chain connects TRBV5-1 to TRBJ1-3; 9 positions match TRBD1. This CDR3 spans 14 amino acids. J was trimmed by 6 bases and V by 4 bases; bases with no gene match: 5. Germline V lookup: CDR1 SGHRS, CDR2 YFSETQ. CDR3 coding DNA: TGCGCCAGCAGCCCCACAGGGGGCGAAAACACCATATATTTT. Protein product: CASSPTGGENTIYF.

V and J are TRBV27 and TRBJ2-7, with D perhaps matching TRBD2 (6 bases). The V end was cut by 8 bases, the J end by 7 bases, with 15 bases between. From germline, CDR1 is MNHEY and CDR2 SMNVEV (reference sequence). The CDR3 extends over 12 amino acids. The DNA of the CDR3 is TGTGCCAGCGGGGGGATGGGACGGGAGCAGTACTTC. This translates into CASGGMGREQYF.